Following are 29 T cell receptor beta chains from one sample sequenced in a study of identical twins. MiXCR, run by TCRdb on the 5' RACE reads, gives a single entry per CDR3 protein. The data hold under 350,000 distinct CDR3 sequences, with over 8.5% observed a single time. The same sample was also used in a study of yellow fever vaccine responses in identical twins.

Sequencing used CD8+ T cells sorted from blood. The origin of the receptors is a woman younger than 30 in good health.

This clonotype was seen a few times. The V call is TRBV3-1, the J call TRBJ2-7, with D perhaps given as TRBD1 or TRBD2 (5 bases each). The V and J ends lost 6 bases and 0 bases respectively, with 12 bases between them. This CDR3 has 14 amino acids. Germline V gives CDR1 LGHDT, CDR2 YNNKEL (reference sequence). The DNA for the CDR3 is TGTGCCAGCAGAGGGACCTCGGGCTCCTACGAGCAGTACTTC. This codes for CASRGTSGSYEQYF.

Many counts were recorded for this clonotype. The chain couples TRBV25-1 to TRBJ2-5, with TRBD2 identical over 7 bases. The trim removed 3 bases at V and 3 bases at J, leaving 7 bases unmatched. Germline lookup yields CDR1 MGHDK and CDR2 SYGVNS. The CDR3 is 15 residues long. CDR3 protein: CASSEWGGLEETQYF. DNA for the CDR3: TGTGCCAGCAGTGAGTGGGGAGGGTTGGAAGAGACCCAGTACTTC.

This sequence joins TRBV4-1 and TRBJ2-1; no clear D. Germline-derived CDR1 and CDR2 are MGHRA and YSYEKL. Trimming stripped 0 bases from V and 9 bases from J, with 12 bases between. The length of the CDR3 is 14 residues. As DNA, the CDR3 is TGCGCCAGCAGCCAAGATGGAGTTTACGGTGAGCAGTTCTTC. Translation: CASSQDGVYGEQFF.

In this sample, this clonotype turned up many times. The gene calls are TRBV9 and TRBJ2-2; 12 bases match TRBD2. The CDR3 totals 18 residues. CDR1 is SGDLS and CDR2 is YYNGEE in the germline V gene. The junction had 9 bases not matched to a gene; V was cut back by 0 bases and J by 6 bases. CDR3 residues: CASSVESLAGGGSGELFF. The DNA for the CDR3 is TGTGCCAGCAGCGTAGAATCACTAGCGGGGGGCGGATCCGGGGAGCTGTTTTTT.

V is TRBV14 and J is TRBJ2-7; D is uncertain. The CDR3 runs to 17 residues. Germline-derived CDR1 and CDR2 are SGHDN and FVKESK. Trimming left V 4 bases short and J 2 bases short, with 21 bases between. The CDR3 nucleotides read TGTGCCAGCAGCCGGTTAGAACGAGGATCTTTCCCCTACGAGCAGTACTTC. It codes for CASSRLERGSFPYEQYF.

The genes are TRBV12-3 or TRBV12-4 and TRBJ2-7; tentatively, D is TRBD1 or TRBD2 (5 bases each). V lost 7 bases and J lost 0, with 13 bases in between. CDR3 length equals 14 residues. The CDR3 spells CASKGTASSYEQYF. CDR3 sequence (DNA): TGTGCCAGCAAGGGGACCGCTAGCTCCTACGAGCAGTACTTC.

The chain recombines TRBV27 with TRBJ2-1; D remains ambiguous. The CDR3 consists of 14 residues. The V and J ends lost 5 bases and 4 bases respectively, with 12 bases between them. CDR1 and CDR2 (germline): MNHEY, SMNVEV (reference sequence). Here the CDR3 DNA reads TGTGCCAGCAGTCCCAACCCCCTTTACAATGAGCAGTTCTTC. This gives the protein CASSPNPLYNEQFF.

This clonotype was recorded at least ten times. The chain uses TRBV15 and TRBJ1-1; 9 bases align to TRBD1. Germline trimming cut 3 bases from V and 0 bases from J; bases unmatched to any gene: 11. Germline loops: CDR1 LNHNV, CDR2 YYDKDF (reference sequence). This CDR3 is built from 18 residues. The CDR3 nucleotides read TGTGCCACCAGCAGGATAACCGGGACAGGGCCAATGAACACTGAAGCTTTCTTT. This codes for CATSRITGTGPMNTEAFF.

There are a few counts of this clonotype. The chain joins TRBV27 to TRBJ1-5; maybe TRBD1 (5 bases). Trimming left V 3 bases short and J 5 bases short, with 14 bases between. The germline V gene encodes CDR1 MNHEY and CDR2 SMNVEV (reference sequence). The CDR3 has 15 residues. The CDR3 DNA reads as TGTGCCAGCAGTTTGATCCGGGACGGGGATCAGCCCCAGCATTTT. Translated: CASSLIRDGDQPQHF.

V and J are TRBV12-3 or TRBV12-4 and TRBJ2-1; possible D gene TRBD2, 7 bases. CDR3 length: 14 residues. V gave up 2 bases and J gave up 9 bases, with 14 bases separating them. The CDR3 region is CASSLRGGASEQFF. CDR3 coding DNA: TGTGCCAGCAGTTTACGAGGGGGGGCCAGTGAGCAGTTCTTC.

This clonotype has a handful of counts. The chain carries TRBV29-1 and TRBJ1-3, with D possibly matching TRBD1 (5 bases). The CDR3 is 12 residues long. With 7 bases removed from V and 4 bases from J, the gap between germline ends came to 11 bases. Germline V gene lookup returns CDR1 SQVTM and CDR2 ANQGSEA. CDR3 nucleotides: TGCAGCGCCCTAGGGGTAGGAAACACCATATATTTT. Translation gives CSALGVGNTIYF.

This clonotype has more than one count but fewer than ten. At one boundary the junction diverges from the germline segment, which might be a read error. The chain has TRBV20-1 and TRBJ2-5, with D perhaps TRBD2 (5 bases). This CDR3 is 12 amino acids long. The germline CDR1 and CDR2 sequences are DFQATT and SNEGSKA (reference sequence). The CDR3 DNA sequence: TGTCCTTCACGGGATCCCCAAGAGACCCAGTACTTC. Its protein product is CPSRDPQETQYF.

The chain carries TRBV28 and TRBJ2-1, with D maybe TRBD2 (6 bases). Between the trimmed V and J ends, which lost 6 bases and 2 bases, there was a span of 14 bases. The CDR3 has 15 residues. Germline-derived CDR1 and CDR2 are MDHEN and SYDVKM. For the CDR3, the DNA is TGTGCCAGCAGACCACGGGAGAGCGCCTACAATGAGCAGTTCTTC. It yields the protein CASRPRESAYNEQFF. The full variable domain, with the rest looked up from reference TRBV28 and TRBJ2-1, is DVKVTQSSRYLVKRTGEKVFLECVQDMDHENMFWYRQDPGLGLRLIYFSYDVKMKEKGDIPEGYSVSREKKERFSLILESASTNQTSMYLCASRPRESAYNEQFFGPGTRLTVL.

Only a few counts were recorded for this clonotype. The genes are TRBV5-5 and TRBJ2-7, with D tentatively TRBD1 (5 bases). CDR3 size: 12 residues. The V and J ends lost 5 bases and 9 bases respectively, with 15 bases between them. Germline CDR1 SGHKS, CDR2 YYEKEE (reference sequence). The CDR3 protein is CASRSGAVMQYF. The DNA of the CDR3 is TGTGCCAGCAGAAGTGGGGCGGTTATGCAGTACTTC.

The CDR3 nucleotides read TGTGCCAGCAGCTTAGGAGTGGGAAATTCACCCCTCCACTTT. It is translated as CASSLGVGNSPLHF. The rearrangement joins TRBV7-9 to TRBJ1-6; D unclear. CDR1 SEHNR and CDR2 FQNEAQ come from the germline V gene (reference sequence). The CDR3 runs 14 residues. V lost 1 base to trimming and J lost 7 bases, with 8 bases between them. Full variable domain (missing parts from reference TRBV7-9 and TRBJ1-6): DTGVSQNPRHKITKRGQNVTFRCDPISEHNRLYWYRQTLGQGPEFLTYFQNEAQLEKSRLLSDRFSAERPKGSFSTLEIQRTEQGDSAMYLCASSLGVGNSPLHFGNGTRLTVT.

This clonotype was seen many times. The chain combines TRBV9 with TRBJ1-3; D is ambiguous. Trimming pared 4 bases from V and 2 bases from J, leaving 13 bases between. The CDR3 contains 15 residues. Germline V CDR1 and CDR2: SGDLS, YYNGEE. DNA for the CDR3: TGTGCCAGCAGCCCCGGTCCAAGAGCTGGAAACACCATATATTTT. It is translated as CASSPGPRAGNTIYF.

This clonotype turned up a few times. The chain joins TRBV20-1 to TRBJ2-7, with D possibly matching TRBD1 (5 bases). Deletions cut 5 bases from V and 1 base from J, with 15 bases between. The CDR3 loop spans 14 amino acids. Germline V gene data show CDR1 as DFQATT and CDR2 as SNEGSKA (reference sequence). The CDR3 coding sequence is TGCAGTGCTCCTGACAGCGCGGTATCCTACGAGCAGTACTTC. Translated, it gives CSAPDSAVSYEQYF.

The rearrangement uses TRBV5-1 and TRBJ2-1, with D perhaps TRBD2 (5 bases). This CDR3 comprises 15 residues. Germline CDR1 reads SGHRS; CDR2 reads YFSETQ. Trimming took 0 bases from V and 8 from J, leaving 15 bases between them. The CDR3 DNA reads TGCGCCAGCAGCTTGGAATCCTCCCTCGGGGATGAGCAGTTCTTC. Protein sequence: CASSLESSLGDEQFF.

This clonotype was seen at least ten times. CDR3 sequence reads: CASSLAGQGPGELFF. The CDR3 DNA follows: TGTGCCAGCAGCTTAGCCGGACAGGGCCCCGGGGAGCTGTTTTTT. The chain couples TRBV13 to TRBJ2-2, with 8 bases lining up with TRBD1. CDR3 length: 15 residues. Germline lookup yields CDR1 PRHDT and CDR2 FYEKMQ (reference sequence). Trimming removed 1 base from V and 6 bases from J; junction bases left unmatched: 4.

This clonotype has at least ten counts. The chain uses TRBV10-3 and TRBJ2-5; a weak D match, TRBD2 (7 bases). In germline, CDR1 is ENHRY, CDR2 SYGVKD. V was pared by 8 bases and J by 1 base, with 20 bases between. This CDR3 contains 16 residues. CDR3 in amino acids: CAIGGADRMSQETQYF. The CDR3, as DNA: TGTGCCATCGGGGGGGCGGACAGAATGTCCCAAGAGACCCAGTACTTC.

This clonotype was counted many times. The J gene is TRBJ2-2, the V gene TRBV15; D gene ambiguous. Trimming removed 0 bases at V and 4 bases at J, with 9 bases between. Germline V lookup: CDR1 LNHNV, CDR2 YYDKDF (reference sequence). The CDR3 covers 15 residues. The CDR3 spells CATSRDLGTTGELFF. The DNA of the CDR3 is TGTGCCACCAGCAGAGACCTCGGTACCACCGGGGAGCTGTTTTTT. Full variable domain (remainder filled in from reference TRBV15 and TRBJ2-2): DAMVIQNPRYQVTQFGKPVTLSCSQTLNHNVMYWYQQKSSQAPKLLFHYYDKDFNNEADTPDNFQSRRPNTSFCFLDIRSPGLGDTAMYLCATSRDLGTTGELFFGEGSRLTVL.

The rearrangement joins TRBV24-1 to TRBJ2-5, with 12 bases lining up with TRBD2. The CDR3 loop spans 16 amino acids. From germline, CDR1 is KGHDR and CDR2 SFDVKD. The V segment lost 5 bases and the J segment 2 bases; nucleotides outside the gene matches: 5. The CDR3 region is CATSVPGLAGQETQYF. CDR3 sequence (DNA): TGTGCCACCAGTGTCCCTGGACTAGCGGGACAAGAGACCCAGTACTTC.

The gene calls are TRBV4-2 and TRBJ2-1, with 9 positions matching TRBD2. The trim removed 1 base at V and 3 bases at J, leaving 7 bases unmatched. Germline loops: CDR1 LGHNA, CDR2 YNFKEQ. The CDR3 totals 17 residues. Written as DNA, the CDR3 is TGTGCCAGCAGCCAAGTGGTTAGCGGGGGTGACTACAATGAGCAGTTCTTC. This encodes CASSQVVSGGDYNEQFF.

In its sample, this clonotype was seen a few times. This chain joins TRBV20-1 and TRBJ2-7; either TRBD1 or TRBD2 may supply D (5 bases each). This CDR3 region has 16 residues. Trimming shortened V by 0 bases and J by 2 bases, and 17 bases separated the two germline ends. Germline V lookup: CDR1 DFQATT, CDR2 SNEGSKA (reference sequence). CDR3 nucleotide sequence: TGCAGTGCTAGAGATCTCGGGGCACCTTCTACCTACGAGCAGTACTTC. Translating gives CSARDLGAPSTYEQYF.

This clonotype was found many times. CDR3: CASSQKLDPFEQYF. The CDR3 DNA follows: TGTGCCAGCAGCCAGAAGCTGGATCCCTTCGAGCAGTACTTC. The V gene is TRBV14, the J gene TRBJ2-7, with D unresolved. The CDR3 has 14 amino acids. V lost 3 bases and J 6 bases, leaving 15 bases between the germline ends. Germline assignment: CDR1 SGHDN and CDR2 FVKESK.

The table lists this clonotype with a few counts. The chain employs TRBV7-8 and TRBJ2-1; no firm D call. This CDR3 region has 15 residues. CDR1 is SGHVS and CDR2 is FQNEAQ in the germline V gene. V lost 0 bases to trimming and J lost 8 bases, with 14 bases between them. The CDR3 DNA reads TGTGCCAGCAGCTTAGCCTCCGGGTTCCCCGATGAGCAGTTCTTC. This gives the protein CASSLASGFPDEQFF.

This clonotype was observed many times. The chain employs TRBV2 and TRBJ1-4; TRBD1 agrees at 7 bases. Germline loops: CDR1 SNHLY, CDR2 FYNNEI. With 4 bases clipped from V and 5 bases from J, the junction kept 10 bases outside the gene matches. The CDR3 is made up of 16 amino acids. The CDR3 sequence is CASSVGEGGQNEKLFF. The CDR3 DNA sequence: TGTGCCAGCAGTGTTGGGGAAGGGGGCCAAAATGAAAAACTGTTTTTT. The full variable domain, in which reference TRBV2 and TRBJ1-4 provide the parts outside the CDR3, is EPEVTQTPSHQVTQMGQEVILRCVPISNHLYFYWYRQILGQKVEFLVSFYNNEISEKSEIFDDQFSVERPDGSNFTLKIRSTKLEDSAMYFCASSVGEGGQNEKLFFGSGTQLSVL.

CDR3 protein: CASSSGLPGELFF. The CDR3 bases are TGTGCCAGCAGTTCGGGCCTCCCCGGGGAGCTGTTTTTT. The V call is TRBV6-5, the J call TRBJ2-2; D is unclear. This CDR3 has 13 amino acids. Per the germline V gene, CDR1 is MNHEY and CDR2 is SVGAGI. Between the trimmed V and J ends, which lost 4 bases and 6 bases, there was a span of 9 bases.

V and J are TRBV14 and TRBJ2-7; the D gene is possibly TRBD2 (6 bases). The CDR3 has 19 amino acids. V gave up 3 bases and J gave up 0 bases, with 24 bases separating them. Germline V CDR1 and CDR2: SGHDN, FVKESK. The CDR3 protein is CASSQGLLFPGLHSYEQYF. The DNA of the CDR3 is TGTGCCAGCAGCCAGGGTTTATTATTCCCGGGACTTCACTCCTACGAGCAGTACTTC.